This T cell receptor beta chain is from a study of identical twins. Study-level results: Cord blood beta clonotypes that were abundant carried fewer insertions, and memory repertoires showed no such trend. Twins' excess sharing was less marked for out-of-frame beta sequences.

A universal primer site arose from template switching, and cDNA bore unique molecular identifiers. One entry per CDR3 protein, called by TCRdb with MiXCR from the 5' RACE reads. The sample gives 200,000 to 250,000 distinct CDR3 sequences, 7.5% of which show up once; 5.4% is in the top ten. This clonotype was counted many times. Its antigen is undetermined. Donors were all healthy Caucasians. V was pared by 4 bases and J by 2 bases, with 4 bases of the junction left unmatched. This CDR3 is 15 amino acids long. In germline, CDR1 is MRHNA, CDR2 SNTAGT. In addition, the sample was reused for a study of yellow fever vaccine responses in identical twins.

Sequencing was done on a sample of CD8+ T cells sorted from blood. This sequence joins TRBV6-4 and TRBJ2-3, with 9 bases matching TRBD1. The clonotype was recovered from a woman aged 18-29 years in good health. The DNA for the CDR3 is TGTGCCAGCAGTGCGACAGGGGGAACCACAGATACGCAGTATTTT. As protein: CASSATGGTTDTQYF.